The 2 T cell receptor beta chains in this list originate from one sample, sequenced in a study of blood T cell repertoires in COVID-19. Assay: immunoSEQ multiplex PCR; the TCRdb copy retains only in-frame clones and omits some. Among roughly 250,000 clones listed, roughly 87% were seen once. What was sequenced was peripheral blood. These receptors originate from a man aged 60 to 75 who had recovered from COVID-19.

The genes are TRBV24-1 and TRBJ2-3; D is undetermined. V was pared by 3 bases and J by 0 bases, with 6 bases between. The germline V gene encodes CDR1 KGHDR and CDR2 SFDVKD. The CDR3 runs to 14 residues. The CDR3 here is CATSDDTSTDTQYF. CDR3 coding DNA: TGTGCCACCAGTGATGACACTAGCACAGATACGCAGTATTTT.

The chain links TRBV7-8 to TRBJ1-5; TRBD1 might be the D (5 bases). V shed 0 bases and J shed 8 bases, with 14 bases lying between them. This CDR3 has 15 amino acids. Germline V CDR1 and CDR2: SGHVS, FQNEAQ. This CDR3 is CASSLAQGEGKPQHF. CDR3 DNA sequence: TGTGCCAGCAGCTTAGCGCAAGGGGAGGGGAAGCCCCAGCATTTT.